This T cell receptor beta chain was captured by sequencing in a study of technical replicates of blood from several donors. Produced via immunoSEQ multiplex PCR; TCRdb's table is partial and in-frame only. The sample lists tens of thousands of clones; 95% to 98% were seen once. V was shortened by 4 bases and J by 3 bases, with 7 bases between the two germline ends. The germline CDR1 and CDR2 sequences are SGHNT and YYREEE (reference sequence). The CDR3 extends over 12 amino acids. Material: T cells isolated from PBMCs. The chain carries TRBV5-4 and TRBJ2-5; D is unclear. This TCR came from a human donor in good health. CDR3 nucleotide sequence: TGTGCCAGCAGCCGTTTCGAAGAGACCCAGTACTTC. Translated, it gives CASSRFEETQYF.